The source of this TCR beta chain is a study of immune characterization of retroperitoneal liposarcoma. One entry per CDR3 protein results from TCRdb running MiXCR on the PCR reads. The sample consists of over 10,000 distinct CDR3 sequences, roughly 47% of them appearing once. The clonotype comes from a female donor with retroperitoneal liposarcoma. The material sequenced was tumor tissue.

The CDR3, as DNA: TGTGCCAGCAGCTTAGGGCCCACTAGCGGGTGGCAGTTCTTC. Protein sequence: CASSLGPTSGWQFF. The chain links TRBV7-2 to TRBJ2-3, with TRBD2 identical over 9 bases. TRBJ2-1 matches the DNA end more closely, so the J call is doubtful. CDR3 length: 14 amino acids. Looked up from germline, CDR1 is SGHTA and CDR2 is FQGNSA.